The 17 T cell receptor beta chains presented below share a single source sample, sequenced in a study of shared clonotypes between healthy human individuals. Method: immunoSEQ multiplex PCR; TCRdb's copy keeps in-frame clones and lacks some. The sample shows about 2.2 million clones, 90% to 95% of them seen only once. The naive CD8 subset, CD45RO-negative cells positively selected for CCR7, excluded terminally differentiated effector memory CD45RA+ cells. Sequenced input: naive CD8+ T cells from PBMCs. The receptor set was obtained from a young man in good health. Some clones in this sample may be carry-over from other donors' samples.

This clone was picked up one time. The V and J genes are TRBV27 and TRBJ2-2, with D tentatively TRBD1 or TRBD2 (5 bases each). There are 16 residues in the CDR3. CDR1 MNHEY and CDR2 SMNVEV come from the germline V gene (reference sequence). V shed 7 bases and J shed 6 bases, with 21 bases lying between them. The CDR3 DNA is TGTGCCAGCAATATGGACGGGACCCCCGGCCCCGGGGAGCTGTTTTTT. Its translation: CASNMDGTPGPGELFF.

The V call is TRBV9, the J call TRBJ2-5, with 7 bases lining up with TRBD2. This CDR3 spans 15 amino acids. The germline gives CDR1 SGDLS, CDR2 YYNGEE. Losses at the gene ends were 3 bases for V and 2 bases for J; bases not matched to a gene: 7. The CDR3 DNA is TGTGCCAGCAGCGAGGGGTGGGAGGGTCAAGAGACCCAGTACTTC. Amino acids: CASSEGWEGQETQYF.

The chain uses TRBV28 and TRBJ1-1; tentative D call: TRBD1 (6 bases). Trimming left V 6 bases short and J 6 bases short, with 23 bases between. This CDR3 contains 16 residues. Germline loops: CDR1 MDHEN, CDR2 SYDVKM. This chain's CDR3 is CASRSGDDGLGAEAFF. In DNA form, the CDR3 reads TGTGCCAGCAGGTCAGGGGATGACGGCCTCGGGGCTGAAGCTTTCTTT.

This clone occurred once. The chain uses TRBV27 and TRBJ2-1; D gene ambiguous. Deletions cut 5 bases from V and 8 bases from J, with 10 bases between. The CDR3 contains 12 residues. Germline CDR1 reads MNHEY; CDR2 reads SMNVEV (reference sequence). The CDR3 nucleotides are TGTGCCAGCAGTCGCCTTAGGGATGAGCAGTTCTTC. Encoded protein: CASSRLRDEQFF.

The chain employs TRBV4-3 and TRBJ2-2; TRBD1 matches at 8 bases. CDR3 length equals 15 residues. The V segment lost 4 bases and the J segment 6 bases; nucleotides outside the gene matches: 7. The germline CDR1 and CDR2 sequences are LGHNA and YSLEER. CDR3 sequence reads: CASSPRTGSSGELFF. In nucleotides, the CDR3 is TGCGCCAGCAGCCCACGGACAGGGAGTTCCGGGGAGCTGTTTTTT.

This clone has a single count. The chain uses TRBV7-9 and TRBJ2-7; 8 nucleotides match TRBD1. In germline, CDR1 is SEHNR, CDR2 FQNEAQ (reference sequence). J gave up 4 bases and V 5 bases, and 7 bases lay outside the gene matches. The CDR3 sequence is 14 residues long. CDR3: CASSQPQGAYEQYF. CDR3 coding DNA: TGTGCCAGCAGCCAACCGCAGGGGGCGTACGAGCAGTACTTC.

The J gene is TRBJ1-1, the V gene TRBV28; D not resolved. Per the germline V gene, CDR1 is MDHEN and CDR2 is SYDVKM. The CDR3 runs to 12 residues. Trimming took 3 bases from V and 10 from J, leaving 12 bases between them. CDR3 DNA: TGTGCCAGCAGTTTGGGAGGGTACGGAGCTTTCTTT. Protein: CASSLGGYGAFF.

The chain carries TRBV19 and TRBJ2-1, with D unresolved. This CDR3 has 14 amino acids. CDR1 and CDR2 from the germline V gene are LNHDA and SQIVND (reference sequence). Between the trimmed V and J ends, which lost 4 bases and 0 bases, there was a span of 7 bases. Here the CDR3 reads CASSTLYSYNEQFF. CDR3 nucleotides: TGTGCCAGTAGTACCCTTTACTCCTACAATGAGCAGTTCTTC.

V usage is TRBV5-6 and J usage is TRBJ2-2; 9 positions match TRBD2. In germline, CDR1 is SGHDT, CDR2 YYEEEE. Trimming removed 0 bases from V and 2 bases from J; junction bases left unmatched: 5. The CDR3 contains 17 residues. The CDR3 protein is CASSLGFSGSNTGELFF. CDR3 DNA sequence: TGTGCCAGCAGCTTGGGGTTTAGCGGGAGTAACACCGGGGAGCTGTTTTTT.

The chain carries TRBV2 and TRBJ2-7; the D gene is possibly TRBD2 (5 bases). CDR1 SNHLY and CDR2 FYNNEI come from the germline V gene. The CDR3 contains 15 residues. V shed 4 bases and J shed 4 bases, with 17 bases lying between them. CDR3 coding DNA: TGTGCCAGCAGTGGGCGGGTCGGCGGGTTGTACGAGCAGTACTTC. Amino acids: CASSGRVGGLYEQYF.

This rearrangement joins TRBV10-3 to TRBJ1-1; 9 bases match TRBD1. Per germline, CDR1 ENHRY and CDR2 SYGVKD. This CDR3 spans 16 amino acids. Unmatched junction bases numbered 3, after V lost 1 base and J lost 0 bases. CDR3 nucleotides: TGTGCCATCAGTGAGTTGACAGGGGGTATGAACACTGAAGCTTTCTTT. Translated: CAISELTGGMNTEAFF.

This clone was counted a single time. Other DNA sequences in the same sample also yield this CDR3. The gene calls are TRBV15 and TRBJ2-5; D unresolved. This CDR3 contains 12 residues. V lost 0 bases and J 5 bases, leaving 4 bases between the germline ends. From germline, CDR1 is LNHNV and CDR2 YYDKDF (reference sequence). The CDR3 nucleotides read TGTGCCACCAGCAGAGATGTGGAGACCCAGTACTTC. Its translation is CATSRDVETQYF.

The chain couples TRBV2 to TRBJ2-7; 7 nucleotides match TRBD1. Germline CDR1 reads SNHLY; CDR2 reads FYNNEI. CDR3 length: 14 amino acids. Trimming took 11 bases from V and 0 from J; bases not matched to a gene: 10. The CDR3 here is CACLFRDSSYEQYF. CDR3 nucleotides: TGTGCCTGCCTCTTCCGGGACAGCTCCTACGAGCAGTACTTC.

The rearrangement links TRBV7-6 to TRBJ2-2; D gene ambiguous. Trimming removed 5 bases at V and 0 bases at J, with 13 bases between. This CDR3 is 16 amino acids long. Germline lookup yields CDR1 SGHVS and CDR2 FNYEAQ. In DNA, the CDR3 is TGTGCCAGCAGCCTGTTAGGCGGAGCGAACACCGGGGAGCTGTTTTTT. Protein product: CASSLLGGANTGELFF.

With regard to this clone: Other DNA sequences in this specimen translate into the identical CDR3. The chain links TRBV7-9 to TRBJ1-3; D not resolved. Germline V gene data show CDR1 as SEHNR and CDR2 as FQNEAQ (reference sequence). The CDR3 contains 14 residues. V shed 0 bases and J shed 3 bases, with 6 bases lying between them. CDR3 protein: CASSLALSGNTIYF. The CDR3 nucleotides read TGTGCCAGCAGCTTAGCTCTTAGTGGAAACACCATATATTTT.

This chain joins TRBV11-2 and TRBJ2-1; D remains unclear. This CDR3 spans 11 amino acids. Trimming cost V 7 bases and J 4 bases, with 5 bases left between them. The V gene's germline CDR1 is SGHAT and CDR2 FQNNGV. The CDR3 spells CASKGYNEQFF. The CDR3 nucleotides read TGTGCCAGCAAGGGATACAATGAGCAGTTCTTC.

The J gene is TRBJ1-5, the V gene TRBV28; TRBD1 agrees at 7 bases. The V gene end was trimmed by 4 bases and the J gene end by 2 bases; junction bases not matched to a gene: 11. CDR3 size: 17 residues. Germline loops: CDR1 MDHEN, CDR2 SYDVKM. The CDR3 DNA sequence: TGTGCCAGCAGTTCCTACGAGGACAGGATCGGCAATCAGCCCCAGCATTTT. This codes for CASSSYEDRIGNQPQHF.